This T cell receptor beta chain was recorded in a study of T-cell reconstitution after alpha-beta-depleted transplantation in children. The length of the CDR3 is 13 residues. Trimming left V 3 bases short and J 4 bases short, with 8 bases between. CDR1 MGHRA and CDR2 YSYEKL come from the germline V gene. A TCRbeta library incorporating unique molecular identifiers was prepared. TCRdb passed the PCR reads through MiXCR, listing each CDR3 protein once. This sample carries approximately 1,000,000 distinct CDR3 sequences, roughly 29% of them seen once, and the ten largest clones take about 28%. This clonotype was observed a few times.

Sequenced here: PBMCs, mostly from graft donor cells, sampled 360 days after TCRalphabeta/CD19-depleted stem cell transplant. V and J are TRBV4-1 and TRBJ2-3; unclear D gene. This sequence originates from a boy under three years old who had a stem cell transplant for SCID, so the T cells may come from the graft donor. The CDR3 reads CASSQSRADTQYF. CDR3 bases: TGCGCCAGCAGCCAGTCTAGGGCAGATACGCAGTATTTT.